The rows below give T cell receptor beta chains drawn from one sample of a study of cytomegalovirus exposure and HLA in healthy donors. Data came from immunoSEQ multiplex PCR; TCRdb stores just in-frame clones and leaves some out. The sample holds 75,000 to 95,000 clones. The sequenced sample consisted of PBMCs. These receptors originate from a man between 25 and 39 years old in good health and CMV-seronegative. The conserved cysteine and the conserved F or W are not part of the CDR3 here. The D gene is left open where the match is weak.

>-|TRBJ2-7|TRBV11-1
ASSLGQVSYEQY
>-|TRBJ2-5|TRBV4-1
ASSPVARGGQETQY
>-|TRBJ2-5|TRBV30
AWGGMLGVQETQY
>TRBD1|TRBJ1-4|TRBV5-1
ASRFRGTDEKLF
>TRBD1|TRBJ1-1|TRBV5-6
ASSPSGQGIGF
>TRBD1|TRBJ2-3|TRBV11-3
ASKKTGMGDTQY
>TRBD1|TRBJ2-5|TRBV2
ASSGGQRETQY
>TRBD1|TRBJ2-2|TRBV13
ASSLVLQGGADTGELF
>-|TRBJ2-2|TRBV19
ASSIDRSTTGELF
>-|TRBJ1-6|TRBV14
ASSPLPRASPLH
>TRBD1|TRBJ1-2|TRBV9
ASSVAGQAYGYT
>-|TRBJ2-1|TRBV11-2
ASSLGPDYNEQF
>TRBD2|TRBJ2-1|TRBV18
ASSQSGASYNEQF
>TRBD1|TRBJ1-1|TRBV5-1
ASSWGYGTANTEAF
>-|TRBJ1-6|TRBV4-1
ASSHHTESLH
>-|TRBJ2-7|TRBV6-1
ASSSWGPGYEQY
>-|TRBJ2-5|TRBV9
ASSAIQGNGTQY
>-|TRBJ1-1|TRBV28
ASSPTGHVLAF
>-|TRBJ1-4|TRBV28
ASSPPSNEKLF
>-|TRBJ2-7|TRBV27
ASSLSHRTHEQY
>TRBD2|TRBJ2-3|TRBV4-3
ASSRRLAGGPDTQY
>TRBD1|TRBJ2-6|TRBV14
ASSQVSGGVSGANVLT
>TRBD2|TRBJ2-1|TRBV11-3
ASSPNLSGRPYNEQF
>-|TRBJ1-2|TRBV7-8
ASSLMRVGRYGYT
>-|TRBJ1-1|TRBV11-1
ASSSLGRGNTEAF
>-|TRBJ2-7|TRBV5-7
ASSALHSY
>-|TRBJ1-3|TRBV5-1
ASSLGRAAGNTIY
>TRBD1|TRBJ2-7|TRBV5-1
ASSPGTGALEQY
>TRBD2|TRBJ2-7|TRBV7-6
ASSLEGSRGEQH
>TRBD1|TRBJ1-6|TRBV28
ASSSTGGKSSPLH
>TRBD1|TRBJ1-1|TRBV27
ASSLDRGNTEAF
>-|TRBJ2-7|TRBV5-1
ASSLRPQGAHEQY
>TRBD1|TRBJ2-5|TRBV10-3
AISEETGVSHSWETQY
>TRBD1|TRBJ2-7|TRBV5-1
ASSSGQPTYEQY
>-|TRBJ2-1|TRBV20-1
SARRYNEQF
>TRBD1|TRBJ2-7|TRBV9
ASSLSRQGEQY
>-|TRBJ1-1|TRBV7-3
ASSALPPTGNTEAF
>-|TRBJ2-3|TRBV30
AWSDSQRDTQY
>-|TRBJ1-2|TRBV4-3
ASSQVYRASYGYT
>TRBD2|TRBJ2-7|TRBV18
ASSPSWTSREQY
>-|TRBJ1-1|TRBV5-4
ASSFNRMNTEAF
>-|TRBJ1-1|TRBV7-9
ASSFSGGPNTEAF
>TRBD1|TRBJ2-5|TRBV2
ASSAGQAETQY
>-|TRBJ1-2|TRBV19
ASSEREFYGYT
>-|TRBJ2-5|TRBV25-1
ASSPGETQY
>-|TRBJ2-7|TRBV6-5
ASGDRSSYEQY
>-|TRBJ1-5|TRBV6-1
ASSEAGMDQPQH
>-|TRBJ2-3|TRBV19
ASSIGLAATDTQY
>-|TRBJ1-1|TRBV5-1
ASSLEAGMNTEAF
>-|TRBJ2-1|TRBV9
ASSVGSGDYNEQF
>-|TRBJ2-2|TRBV2
ASRRQANTGELF
>TRBD2|TRBJ2-1|TRBV13
ASSPGTSGYNEQF
>TRBD1|TRBJ1-1|TRBV30
AWGRGREAF
>TRBD1|TRBJ2-1|TRBV27
ASGPGQGAEDEQF
>TRBD2|TRBJ2-7|TRBV28
ASSRALLAGGVYEQY
>TRBD1|TRBJ1-3|TRBV6-6
ASSSTGAGNTRY
>TRBD1|TRBJ1-5|TRBV7-2
ASSSGGRSNQPQH